Below, 23 T cell receptor beta chains from the same sample are listed, as sequenced in a study of beta chain features in type 1 diabetes. Study-wide results and limits: TCRB CDR3s were moderately but significantly shorter in Type 1 diabetes patients in all four CD4+ subsets.

These receptors have no identified antigens. The whole isolated RNA underwent reverse transcription, so sequencing captured expressed TCRB transcripts. TCRdb keeps only in-frame clones here, not all; method: immunoSEQ multiplex PCR. The sample contains about 280,000 clones, about 15% of which appear only once. Sequencing was performed on naive CD4+ T cells from blood. The receptor source for this set is a man aged 18 to 30 with type 1 diabetes.

This chain uses TRBV15 with TRBJ2-1, with TRBD1 as a possible D gene (5 bases). CDR1 is LNHNV and CDR2 is YYDKDF in the germline V gene (reference sequence). Trimming stripped 5 bases from V and 8 bases from J, with 16 bases between. The CDR3 extends over 14 amino acids. The CDR3 nucleotides are TGTGCCACCAGCGGCACGATCTCAGGGTATGAGCAGTTCTTC. Residues: CATSGTISGYEQFF.

In its sample, this clone was seen a few times. This chain uses TRBV5-4 with TRBJ1-2; 9 bases are a match to TRBD1. The CDR3 loop spans 15 amino acids. Germline lookup yields CDR1 SGHNT and CDR2 YYREEE (reference sequence). Unmatched junction bases numbered 9, after V lost 4 bases and J lost 5 bases. This CDR3 is CASSDMTTGGYGYTF. CDR3 nucleotide sequence: TGTGCCAGCAGCGACATGACGACAGGGGGTTATGGCTACACCTTC.

The chain couples TRBV28 to TRBJ1-1, with a weak D call TRBD1 (6 bases). CDR1 is MDHEN, CDR2 SYDVKM, per germline. CDR3 length: 11 amino acids. V lost 6 bases and J 11 bases, leaving 13 bases between the germline ends. This chain's CDR3 is CASSGAGAAFF. CDR3 sequence (DNA): TGTGCCAGCAGCGGGGCAGGGGCGGCTTTCTTT.

The CDR3 is CASSQRGLAPLNTGELFF. CDR3 coding DNA: TGTGCCAGCAGCCAGAGGGGACTAGCCCCACTGAACACCGGGGAGCTGTTTTTT. This chain connects TRBV4-2 to TRBJ2-2; TRBD2 aligns across 9 bases. The CDR3 loop spans 18 amino acids. V dropped 3 bases and J dropped 1; count of bases not matched to a gene: 9. Germline V lookup: CDR1 LGHNA, CDR2 YNFKEQ.

V and J are TRBV7-2 and TRBJ2-7; a weak D match, TRBD2 (5 bases). Germline loops: CDR1 SGHTA, CDR2 FQGNSA. V dropped 5 bases and J dropped 4 bases, with 12 bases sitting between them. This CDR3 region has 13 residues. The CDR3 DNA sequence: TGTGCCAGCAGCCGGCCGGGGTGGTACGAGCAGTACTTC. Translating gives CASSRPGWYEQYF.

This clone has a handful of counts. The chain carries TRBV7-8 and TRBJ2-1; the match to TRBD2 covers 8 bases. The CDR3 spans 17 residues. In germline, CDR1 is SGHVS, CDR2 FQNEAQ. With V trimmed by 5 bases and J by 2 bases, 11 bases remained unmatched. The CDR3 protein is CASSRSAGTSAYNEQFF. Written as DNA, the CDR3 is TGTGCCAGCAGCAGATCCGCCGGGACTAGTGCCTACAATGAGCAGTTCTTC.

The CDR3 DNA reads as TGCAGCGTTGAGACAGCGGGAGGGCCGGGAGAGACCCAGTACTTC. Its translation: CSVETAGGPGETQYF. The chain uses TRBV29-1 and TRBJ2-5; TRBD2 matches at 10 bases. Germline CDR1 SQVTM, CDR2 ANQGSEA. This CDR3 is built from 15 residues. V shed 3 bases and J 4 bases; nucleotides not matched to a gene: 8.

A few counts support this clone. The J gene is TRBJ2-7, the V gene TRBV7-9, with D maybe TRBD2 (6 bases). Per germline, CDR1 SEHNR and CDR2 FQNEAQ (reference sequence). The CDR3 runs to 16 residues. Trimming removed 0 bases at V and 2 bases at J, with 14 bases between. The CDR3 is CASSLALGTATYEQYF. CDR3 in DNA: TGTGCCAGCAGCTTAGCGCTTGGGACTGCGACCTACGAGCAGTACTTC. The entire variable domain, with the rest obtained from reference TRBV7-9 and TRBJ2-7, is as follows: DTGVSQNPRHKITKRGQNVTFRCDPISEHNRLYWYRQTLGQGPEFLTYFQNEAQLEKSRLLSDRFSAERPKGSFSTLEIQRTEQGDSAMYLCASSLALGTATYEQYFGPGTRLTVT.

The rearrangement links TRBV18 to TRBJ1-4; D remains ambiguous. The CDR3 is made up of 12 amino acids. From germline, CDR1 is KGHSH and CDR2 LQKENI. V was cut by 0 bases and J by 14 bases, with 10 bases left in between. For the CDR3, the DNA is TGTGCCAGCTCACCACCCGAGGGAGGTCTGTTTTTT. This codes for CASSPPEGGLFF.

There are a few counts of this clone. The chain links TRBV6-6 to TRBJ2-7; tentatively, D is TRBD2 (6 bases). Germline V gene data show CDR1 as MNHNY and CDR2 as SVGAGI (reference sequence). V lost 5 bases and J 8 bases, leaving 13 bases between the germline ends. The CDR3 has 12 residues. For the CDR3, the DNA is TGTGCCAGCAGTCAAACCGGGAGTAAGCAGTACTTC. As protein: CASSQTGSKQYF.

There are a few counts of this clone. The chain is built from TRBV30 and TRBJ2-6, with 10 bases matching TRBD2. The CDR3 length is 17 residues. V gave up 2 bases and J gave up 3 bases; unmatched junction bases: 7. Germline CDR1 GTSNPN, CDR2 SVGIG (reference sequence). This CDR3 reads CAWSFRTSGSGANVLTF. Written as DNA, the CDR3 is TGTGCCTGGAGTTTCCGGACTAGCGGCAGTGGGGCCAACGTCCTGACTTTC.

V and J are TRBV7-9 and TRBJ2-1, with 14 positions matching TRBD2. The V gene end was trimmed by 1 base and the J gene end by 8 bases; junction bases not matched to a gene: 4. The V gene's germline CDR1 is SEHNR and CDR2 FQNEAQ (reference sequence). The CDR3 runs 16 residues. This chain's CDR3 is CASSLGLAGGFHEQFF. CDR3 DNA: TGTGCCAGCAGCTTAGGACTAGCGGGAGGGTTCCATGAGCAGTTCTTC.

The chain joins TRBV2 to TRBJ2-3; maybe TRBD1 (5 bases). Trimming took off 8 bases at V and 6 bases at J, with 12 bases between the two ends. Germline-derived CDR1 and CDR2 are SNHLY and FYNNEI. This CDR3 is 12 amino acids long. The CDR3 DNA reads TGTGCCAGCTACCAGGGTGCGGATACGCAGTATTTT. Protein sequence: CASYQGADTQYF.

The sample holds a few counts of this clone. This chain links TRBV30 with TRBJ1-1, with D hard to call. The CDR3 totals 11 residues. With 2 bases removed from V and 2 bases from J, the gap between germline ends came to 3 bases. Germline V CDR1 and CDR2: GTSNPN, SVGIG (reference sequence). In DNA form, the CDR3 reads TGTGCCTGGAGTCTCAACACTGAAGCTTTCTTT. This translates into CAWSLNTEAFF.

This chain uses TRBV29-1 with TRBJ2-5, with TRBD1 matching over 11 bases. Trimming removed 4 bases from V and 2 bases from J; junction bases left unmatched: 9. Germline-derived CDR1 and CDR2 are SQVTM and ANQGSEA. This CDR3 comprises 16 residues. The CDR3 bases are TGCAGCGTTGCTCCCTGGACAGGGGGCATTCAAGAGACCCAGTACTTC. Translating gives CSVAPWTGGIQETQYF. The variable domain in full, with the rest retrieved from reference TRBV29-1 and TRBJ2-5, is SAVISQKPSRDICQRGTSLTIQCQVDSQVTMMFWYRQQPGQSLTLIATANQGSEATYESGFVIDKFPISRPNLTFSTLTVSNMSPEDSSIYLCSVAPWTGGIQETQYFGPGTRLLVL.

This clone has just a few counts. The V and J genes are TRBV29-1 and TRBJ2-1; 14 positions match TRBD2. V gave up 6 bases and J gave up 13 bases; unmatched junction bases: 11. The V gene's germline CDR1 is SQVTM and CDR2 ANQGSEA. The CDR3 loop spans 14 amino acids. In DNA form, the CDR3 reads TGCAGCGTGGGGGCGACTAGCGGGAGGGCTCTTCAGTTCTTC. Translation: CSVGATSGRALQFF.

In this sample, this clone turned up a few times. This chain uses TRBV28 with TRBJ1-6, with D possibly matching TRBD1 (6 bases). Looked up from germline, CDR1 is MDHEN and CDR2 is SYDVKM. V lost 2 bases and J 10 bases, leaving 15 bases between the germline ends. The CDR3 has 15 residues. CDR3 in amino acids: CASSLGAAGDSPLHF. CDR3 sequence (DNA): TGTGCCAGCAGTTTAGGCGCCGCAGGGGACTCACCCCTCCACTTT.

The gene calls are TRBV7-6 and TRBJ2-1; TRBD2 matches 7 bases. After removal of 5 bases from V and 8 bases from J, the junction contained 18 bases not matched to a gene. CDR1 and CDR2 from the germline V gene are SGHVS and FNYEAQ. The CDR3 contains 17 residues. In DNA, the CDR3 is TGTGCCAGCAGCGCGAACTCCCTAGCGGTTAAGAAGGATGAGCAGTTCTTC. Residues: CASSANSLAVKKDEQFF.

The V call is TRBV5-4, the J call TRBJ2-7; 7 nucleotides align to TRBD1. Germline trimming cut 4 bases from V and 2 bases from J; bases unmatched to any gene: 6. The germline V gene has CDR1 SGHNT and CDR2 YYREEE (reference sequence). This CDR3 contains 14 residues. CDR3 nucleotide sequence: TGTGCCAGCAGCCCTCCGGGACAGACCTACGAGCAGTACTTC. Translating it yields CASSPPGQTYEQYF.

This rearrangement joins TRBV19 to TRBJ2-3, with 10 positions matching TRBD1. V was clipped by 4 bases and J by 3 bases; unmatched bases: 7. The germline CDR1 and CDR2 sequences are LNHDA and SQIVND (reference sequence). The CDR3 length is 16 residues. In DNA, the CDR3 is TGTGCCAGTAGTACCCGGCAGGGACAGGGGACAGATACGCAGTATTTT. It codes for CASSTRQGQGTDTQYF.

This clone was counted ten times or more. This chain connects TRBV4-3 to TRBJ2-4, with D maybe TRBD2 (5 bases). With 0 bases removed from V and 9 bases from J, the gap between germline ends came to 12 bases. This CDR3 is built from 14 residues. Germline CDR1 is LGHNA and CDR2 is YSLEER. CDR3 nucleotides: TGCGCCAGCAGCCAAGACGGGTTAGGGAGCATTCAGTACTTC. Translated, it gives CASSQDGLGSIQYF.

V usage is TRBV30 and J usage is TRBJ2-7; perhaps TRBD1 as D (5 bases). Trimming pared 2 bases from V and 2 bases from J, leaving 10 bases between. Germline lookup yields CDR1 GTSNPN and CDR2 SVGIG (reference sequence). The CDR3 contains 13 residues. This chain's CDR3 is CAWSSGAPYEQYF. CDR3 sequence (DNA): TGTGCCTGGAGTTCTGGGGCCCCCTACGAGCAGTACTTC.

The table lists this clone with a few counts. This chain uses TRBV6-5 with TRBJ2-1; TRBD1 matches at 9 bases. CDR3 length equals 15 residues. Germline loops: CDR1 MNHEY, CDR2 SVGAGI. Trimming took 0 bases from V and 8 from J; bases not matched to a gene: 5. This CDR3 reads CASSYSGTGKHEQFF. In DNA form, the CDR3 reads TGTGCCAGCAGTTACTCCGGGACAGGGAAGCATGAGCAGTTCTTC.